The 27 T cell receptor beta chains in this list originate from one sample, sequenced in a study of cytomegalovirus exposure and HLA in healthy donors. It was with 60 Vbeta and 13 Jbeta primers that the PCR ran. Using immunoSEQ multiplex PCR, the repertoire was profiled, and TCRdb retains in-frame clones only, with some absent. Here the sample spans about 130,000 clones, about 80% being singletons. Sequenced: PBMCs. The receptors stem from a man in his thirties or forties in good health and CMV-seronegative.

The chain has TRBV2 and TRBJ2-7; 7 nucleotides match TRBD2. V was pared by 7 bases and J by 2 bases, with 8 bases of the junction left unmatched. The CDR3 sequence is 14 residues long. Germline assignment: CDR1 SNHLY and CDR2 FYNNEI. CDR3 sequence reads: CASIAASGAYEQYF. In nucleotides, the CDR3 is TGTGCCAGCATTGCTGCTAGCGGAGCCTACGAGCAGTACTTC.

The table lists this clone with a count of one. The chain has TRBV9 and TRBJ2-7, with no clear D. This CDR3 is built from 11 residues. V lost 3 bases and J lost 5, with 6 bases in between. Germline V gene data show CDR1 as SGDLS and CDR2 as YYNGEE. CDR3 DNA sequence: TGTGCCAGCAGCGGAAGCCACGAGCAGTACTTC. Its translation is CASSGSHEQYF.

The CDR3 sequence is CASRKPAGGITSGELFF. The CDR3, as DNA: TGCGCCAGCCGAAAGCCAGCGGGAGGGATTACCTCCGGGGAGCTGTTTTTT. The V gene is TRBV5-1, the J gene TRBJ2-2; 10 bases are shared with TRBD2. Trimming removed 7 bases from V and 6 bases from J; junction bases left unmatched: 15. The CDR3 has 17 residues. Germline assignment: CDR1 SGHRS and CDR2 YFSETQ. The full variable domain, rest sourced from reference TRBV5-1 and TRBJ2-2, is KAGVTQTPRYLIKTRGQQVTLSCSPISGHRSVSWYQQTPGQGLQFLFEYFSETQRNKGNFPGRFSGRQFSNSRSEMNVSTLELGDSALYLCASRKPAGGITSGELFFGEGSRLTVL.

This rearrangement joins TRBV5-1 to TRBJ1-1; 7 bases agree with TRBD1. CDR3 size: 14 residues. Losses at the gene ends were 4 bases for V and 3 bases for J; bases not matched to a gene: 6. The germline V gene has CDR1 SGHRS and CDR2 YFSETQ. CDR3 in DNA: TGCGCCAGCAGCACCGGGACAGCTTACACTGAAGCTTTCTTT. Translation gives CASSTGTAYTEAFF.

The chain couples TRBV7-6 to TRBJ2-7, with 7 positions matching TRBD1. The CDR3 runs 15 residues. The V gene's germline CDR1 is SGHVS and CDR2 FNYEAQ. V was clipped by 5 bases and J by 5 bases; unmatched bases: 12. The CDR3 bases are TGTGCCAGCAGCCGAGAGACAGGGTATAGGCACGAGCAGTACTTC. Protein sequence: CASSRETGYRHEQYF.

This rearrangement joins TRBV4-1 to TRBJ2-7, with D perhaps TRBD1 (8 bases). Germline V gene lookup returns CDR1 MGHRA and CDR2 YSYEKL. This CDR3 comprises 16 residues. Trimming removed 2 bases from V and 1 base from J, with 15 bases in between. In DNA, the CDR3 is TGCGCCAGCAGCCAACACAGGGGGACTATATCCTACGAGCAGTACTTC. It codes for CASSQHRGTISYEQYF.

This clone came up once. The CDR3 reads CASSQVGESAAGVGEDTQYF. The CDR3 nucleotides are TGCGCCAGCAGCCAAGTAGGGGAGTCTGCAGCGGGAGTGGGGGAAGATACGCAGTATTTT. This chain links TRBV4-1 with TRBJ2-3; 8 bases line up with TRBD2. The V gene's germline CDR1 is MGHRA and CDR2 YSYEKL. Losses at the gene ends were 1 base for V and 5 bases for J; bases not matched to a gene: 20. This CDR3 has 20 amino acids.

The chain joins TRBV9 to TRBJ1-2; D is undetermined. Germline V gene sequence: CDR1 SGDLS, CDR2 YYNGEE. Trimming took off 0 bases at V and 2 bases at J, with 5 bases between the two ends. This CDR3 has 13 residues. CDR3 region: CASSVEENYGYTF. CDR3 DNA: TGTGCCAGCAGCGTAGAAGAGAACTATGGCTACACCTTC.

The V call is TRBV11-3, the J call TRBJ2-2; D uncertain. V was pared by 5 bases and J by 7 bases, with 8 bases between. The CDR3 is 12 residues long. Germline loops: CDR1 SGHNT, CDR2 YENEEA. The CDR3 DNA follows: TGTGCCAGCAGCACACCGCTCGGGGAGCTGTTTTTT. It specifies CASSTPLGELFF.

The chain uses TRBV18 and TRBJ1-1; D may be TRBD1 (5 bases). CDR3 size: 14 residues. V lost 6 bases and J lost 5, with 16 bases in between. The germline CDR1 and CDR2 sequences are KGHSH and LQKENI. CDR3 sequence reads: CASSQSGSGTEAFF. CDR3 DNA: TGTGCCAGCTCCCAGTCGGGCTCAGGGACTGAAGCTTTCTTT.

This chain links TRBV29-1 with TRBJ2-5; D perhaps matches TRBD1 (5 bases). The DNA matches TRBJ2-7 better at its end, which makes the J call doubtful. The CDR3 contains 12 residues. Germline V gives CDR1 SQVTM, CDR2 ANQGSEA. CDR3 sequence reads: CSVTDSSYEQYF. The CDR3 DNA reads TGCAGCGTAACCGACAGCTCCTACGAGCAGTACTTC.

This clone was recorded a few times. J is TRBJ1-4 and V is TRBV5-4, with D possibly being TRBD1 (5 bases). This CDR3 has 17 residues. V was cut by 0 bases and J by 0 bases, with 12 bases left in between. Germline assignment: CDR1 SGHNT and CDR2 YYREEE (reference sequence). The CDR3 nucleotides read TGTGCCAGCAGCTTGGACGGTAGGGGATCAACTAATGAAAAACTGTTTTTT. It encodes CASSLDGRGSTNEKLFF.

V and J are TRBV5-4 and TRBJ2-4; D may be TRBD2 (6 bases). V was clipped by 3 bases and J by 0 bases, with 10 bases between them. Germline CDR1 and CDR2: SGHNT and YYREEE (reference sequence). The CDR3 spans 15 residues. CDR3 region: CASSSAREAKNIQYF. The CDR3 nucleotides read TGTGCCAGCAGCTCCGCGCGGGAAGCCAAAAACATTCAGTACTTC.

This sequence joins TRBV5-4 and TRBJ2-1; 7 bases align to TRBD2. There are 13 residues in the CDR3. Germline CDR1 reads SGHNT; CDR2 reads YYREEE (reference sequence). With 4 bases clipped from V and 6 bases from J, the junction kept 4 bases outside the gene matches. The chain's CDR3 is CASSTGLVNEQFF. CDR3 nucleotide sequence: TGTGCCAGCAGCACCGGACTAGTCAATGAGCAGTTCTTC.

This clone was detected only once. The genes are TRBV19 and TRBJ1-3; 8 positions match TRBD1. V shed 5 bases and J 1 base; nucleotides not matched to a gene: 7. CDR1 is LNHDA and CDR2 is SQIVND in the germline V gene (reference sequence). CDR3 length: 16 residues. The CDR3 loop is CASSLGQEISGNTIYF. In DNA, the CDR3 is TGTGCCAGTAGTTTGGGACAGGAAATTTCTGGAAACACCATATATTTT.

V is TRBV29-1 and J is TRBJ1-5; no clear D gene. CDR3 length: 14 amino acids. Germline V gene lookup returns CDR1 SQVTM and CDR2 ANQGSEA. Trimming removed 4 bases from V and 0 bases from J, with 10 bases in between. As DNA, the CDR3 is TGCAGCGTTGGTGGGCACTTTAGCAATCAGCCCCAGCATTTT. Translated, it gives CSVGGHFSNQPQHF.

The chain couples TRBV29-1 to TRBJ2-5; the match to TRBD2 covers 13 bases. The V segment lost 7 bases and the J segment 2 bases; nucleotides outside the gene matches: 7. CDR1 and CDR2 from the germline V gene are SQVTM and ANQGSEA. This CDR3 contains 15 residues. The CDR3 region has the DNA TGCAGCGGAACGGGACTAGCGGGATTACAAGAGACCCAGTACTTC. The encoded protein is CSGTGLAGLQETQYF.

The chain joins TRBV18 to TRBJ2-1; TRBD1 is a possible D gene (6 bases). This CDR3 has 12 amino acids. The V end lost 3 bases, the J end lost 15 bases, and 15 bases lay between the germline ends. Germline values: CDR1 KGHSH, CDR2 LQKENI. The CDR3 sequence: CASSPLGQGPFF. DNA of the CDR3: TGTGCCAGCTCACCGTTGGGGCAGGGGCCGTTCTTC. Drawing the rest from reference TRBV18 and TRBJ2-1, the complete variable domain is NAGVMQNPRHLVRRRGQEARLRCSPMKGHSHVYWYRQLPEEGLKFMVYLQKENIIDESGMPKERFSAEFPKEGPSILRIQQVVRGDSAAYFCASSPLGQGPFFGPGTRLTVL.

V gene TRBV11-2 combines with J gene TRBJ1-3, with D maybe TRBD1 (5 bases). V was clipped by 8 bases and J by 0 bases, with 14 bases between them. Germline V CDR1 and CDR2: SGHAT, FQNNGV. The CDR3 has 15 residues. CDR3 protein: CASRPRQPSGNTIYF. In DNA, the CDR3 is TGTGCCAGCCGCCCTAGACAGCCCTCTGGAAACACCATATATTTT.

This chain uses TRBV6-1 with TRBJ1-3, with 7 bases identical to TRBD1. Germline CDR1 and CDR2: MNHNS and SASEGT. After removal of 3 bases from V and 0 bases from J, the junction contained 8 bases not matched to a gene. The CDR3 is 17 amino acids. The CDR3 sequence is CASSDRGQASSGNTIYF. The CDR3 DNA reads as TGTGCCAGCAGTGACCGAGGACAGGCCAGCTCTGGAAACACCATATATTTT.

The V call is TRBV10-3, the J call TRBJ2-7; 9 bases are shared with TRBD1. J was trimmed by 1 base and V by 11 bases; bases with no gene match: 18. The CDR3 has 17 amino acids. Germline lookup yields CDR1 ENHRY and CDR2 SYGVKD. This chain's CDR3 is CAPTSNSRTGVSYEQYF. The CDR3 DNA sequence: TGTGCCCCCACTTCTAACTCCCGGACAGGGGTTTCCTACGAGCAGTACTTC.

The chain couples TRBV7-9 to TRBJ2-7, with TRBD1 identical over 7 bases. With 5 bases clipped from V and 2 bases from J, the junction kept 9 bases outside the gene matches. The CDR3 contains 15 residues. Germline V CDR1 and CDR2: SEHNR, FQNEAQ (reference sequence). The CDR3 loop reads CASSGDSPNPYEQYF. The CDR3 region has the DNA TGTGCCAGCAGCGGGGACAGCCCCAATCCCTACGAGCAGTACTTC.

In its sample, this clone was seen a few times. The chain combines TRBV10-1 with TRBJ1-1; 7 positions agree with TRBD1. The V gene end was trimmed by 2 bases and the J gene end by 1 base; junction bases not matched to a gene: 7. Germline loops: CDR1 WNHNN, CDR2 SYGVQD (reference sequence). The CDR3 is 16 amino acids. The CDR3 loop reads CASSEGRGISNTEAFF. The CDR3 nucleotides read TGCGCCAGCAGTGAGGGCAGGGGGATATCGAACACTGAAGCTTTCTTT.

V and J are TRBV15 and TRBJ2-3, with 8 positions matching TRBD2. V trimming: 4 bases; J trimming: 6 bases; junction bases outside the gene matches: 3. Germline V gene sequence: CDR1 LNHNV, CDR2 YYDKDF (reference sequence). The length of the CDR3 is 13 residues. For the CDR3, the DNA is TGTGCCACCAGCACCGCTAGCGGGGATACGCAGTATTTT. Amino acid sequence: CATSTASGDTQYF. Supplemented by reference TRBV15 and TRBJ2-3, the full variable domain reads DAMVIQNPRYQVTQFGKPVTLSCSQTLNHNVMYWYQQKSSQAPKLLFHYYDKDFNNEADTPDNFQSRRPNTSFCFLDIRSPGLGDTAMYLCATSTASGDTQYFGPGTRLTVL.

The chain links TRBV10-2 to TRBJ2-3; D is perhaps TRBD2 (5 bases). Trimming cost V 7 bases and J 6 bases, with 14 bases left between them. The CDR3 length is 13 residues. CDR1 is WSHSY, CDR2 SAAADI, per germline. Here the CDR3 reads CASKPIWEDTQYF. CDR3 sequence (DNA): TGCGCCAGCAAACCGATTTGGGAGGATACGCAGTATTTT.

On this clone: An end of the junction does not agree with germline; a read error may underlie this. The rearrangement joins TRBV7-9 to TRBJ2-2; tentatively, D is TRBD1 (6 bases). The CDR3 has 13 residues. Germline V gene sequence: CDR1 SEHNR, CDR2 FQNEAQ (reference sequence). In DNA form, the CDR3 reads TGTTCCAGCAGCGTACACAGGGCCGGGGAGCTGTTTTTT. It encodes CSSSVHRAGELFF.

This chain joins TRBV4-1 and TRBJ1-2; D uncertain. CDR1 and CDR2 (germline): MGHRA, YSYEKL. V was cut by 0 bases and J by 7 bases, with 12 bases left in between. The CDR3 totals 14 residues. The CDR3 loop is CASSQESTVSGYTF. The CDR3 bases are TGCGCCAGCAGCCAAGAGTCTACAGTGAGTGGCTACACCTTC.